One sample yielded the 25 T cell receptor beta chains listed below, sequenced in a study of technical replicates of blood from a few donors (dated by TCRdb to 2015 to 2018). Libraries were prepared through the immunoSEQ multiplex PCR assay. The table comes from immuneACCESS by way of TCRdb, which keeps in-frame sequences with V and J called. Part of the clones is missing from these tables; in studies checked, under half for an unresolved V gene and the rest for unknown reasons. The sample profile shows about 100,000 clones; just over 95% of them were found once. The ten largest clonotypes hold approximately 0.2% of the sample. Material: T cells isolated from PBMCs. All receptors derive from a human donor in good health.

This clone was found a few times. V gene TRBV5-5 combines with J gene TRBJ1-1; D perhaps matches TRBD1 (6 bases). Trimming left V 1 base short and J 2 bases short, with 9 bases between. CDR1 SGHKS and CDR2 YYEKEE come from the germline V gene (reference sequence). The CDR3 is 14 amino acids. For the CDR3, the DNA is TGTGCCAGCAGCTTGACGACAGGAAACACTGAAGCTTTCTTT. Protein sequence: CASSLTTGNTEAFF.

This CDR3 reads CAISESLANEQYF. The CDR3 DNA follows: TGTGCCATCAGTGAGTCCCTAGCGAACGAGCAGTACTTC. The chain joins TRBV10-3 to TRBJ2-7; possible D gene TRBD2, 6 bases. The CDR3 covers 13 residues. Germline V gene sequence: CDR1 ENHRY, CDR2 SYGVKD. The V end was cut by 0 bases, the J end by 5 bases, with 8 bases between.

This clone was seen more than once but under ten times. The chain uses TRBV10-1 and TRBJ2-2; 8 bases are shared with TRBD1. Germline V gives CDR1 WNHNN, CDR2 SYGVQD (reference sequence). There are 15 residues in the CDR3. The V gene end was trimmed by 5 bases and the J gene end by 3 bases; junction bases not matched to a gene: 5. The CDR3 loop reads CASSPGQGYTGELFF. CDR3 sequence (DNA): TGCGCCAGCAGTCCCGGACAGGGATACACCGGGGAGCTGTTTTTT.

This chain links TRBV7-9 with TRBJ2-2; 8 bases match TRBD1. The germline CDR1 and CDR2 sequences are SEHNR and FQNEAQ (reference sequence). The CDR3 covers 17 residues. Germline trimming cut 5 bases from V and 5 bases from J; bases unmatched to any gene: 13. In DNA, the CDR3 is TGTGCCAGCAGCCCCCCTGGACAGGGTAAAATGACCGGGGAGCTGTTTTTT. Residues: CASSPPGQGKMTGELFF.

The chain recombines TRBV2 with TRBJ2-5, with no clear D. Germline V gives CDR1 SNHLY, CDR2 FYNNEI. The V end was cut by 7 bases, the J end by 1 base, with 7 bases between. The length of the CDR3 is 12 residues. The CDR3 loop is CASKSPQETQYF. The CDR3 DNA sequence: TGTGCCAGCAAAAGCCCCCAAGAGACCCAGTACTTC.

V gene TRBV13 combines with J gene TRBJ2-7, with D tentatively TRBD1 (6 bases). Deletions cut 5 bases from V and 2 bases from J, with 13 bases between. In germline, CDR1 is PRHDT, CDR2 FYEKMQ (reference sequence). CDR3 length: 14 residues. CDR3 DNA: TGTGCCAGCAGCGCGACCGGGACAACCTACGAGCAGTACTTC. This sequence encodes CASSATGTTYEQYF.

V usage is TRBV19 and J usage is TRBJ1-2, with 7 bases fitting TRBD1. Looked up from germline, CDR1 is LNHDA and CDR2 is SQIVND (reference sequence). V shed 8 bases and J 6 bases; nucleotides not matched to a gene: 9. The CDR3 is 13 residues long. CDR3 in DNA: TGTGCCAGTTCGCCGACAGGGAGGCATGGCTACACCTTC. Protein product: CASSPTGRHGYTF.

The chain uses TRBV7-2 and TRBJ2-4, with D possibly TRBD2 on 7 matching bases. Trimming removed 2 bases from V and 6 bases from J, with 11 bases in between. From germline, CDR1 is SGHTA and CDR2 FQGNSA. This CDR3 spans 14 amino acids. The DNA for the CDR3 is TGTGCCAGCAGCTTACAGGGGAGGGGAAACATTCAGTACTTC. Protein sequence: CASSLQGRGNIQYF.

The V call is TRBV19, the J call TRBJ2-5; TRBD1 agrees at 8 bases. Germline CDR1 is LNHDA and CDR2 is SQIVND (reference sequence). The CDR3 length is 15 residues. J gave up 5 bases and V 5 bases, and 10 bases lay outside the gene matches. The CDR3 is CASSLSRGLWETQYF. The CDR3 DNA reads TGTGCCAGTAGTCTGTCCAGGGGGCTTTGGGAGACCCAGTACTTC.

This chain uses TRBV6-5 with TRBJ1-2; possible D gene TRBD1, 6 bases. Trimming took off 5 bases at V and 11 bases at J, with 21 bases between the two ends. The CDR3 runs 14 residues. Germline CDR1 and CDR2: MNHEY and SVGAGI. DNA of the CDR3: TGTGCCAGCAGTGAGACAGGTCGTCTCTTTGGTTACACCTTC. It yields the protein CASSETGRLFGYTF.

The chain joins TRBV28 to TRBJ1-1; D remains ambiguous. This CDR3 spans 13 amino acids. Per the germline V gene, CDR1 is MDHEN and CDR2 is SYDVKM. Trimming cost V 6 bases and J 2 bases, with 10 bases left between them. CDR3 nucleotides: TGTGCCAGCAGGGAAGAGGGAAACACTGAAGCTTTCTTT. It translates to CASREEGNTEAFF.

CDR3 in amino acids: CASSSLGGQGIYEQYF. In DNA, the CDR3 is TGTGCCAGCAGCTCGCTAGGGGGACAGGGTATCTACGAGCAGTACTTC. The chain has TRBV5-6 and TRBJ2-7, with 9 nucleotides matching TRBD1. The CDR3 is 16 amino acids. Trimming removed 3 bases from V and 3 bases from J; junction bases left unmatched: 10. Germline CDR1 and CDR2: SGHDT and YYEEEE.

The chain is built from TRBV15 and TRBJ1-4, with D unresolved. CDR1 and CDR2 (germline): LNHNV, YYDKDF (reference sequence). V was pared by 0 bases and J by 0 bases, with 14 bases between. The CDR3 is 18 amino acids. CDR3 protein: CATSRDPPRESTNEKLFF. As DNA, the CDR3 is TGTGCCACCAGCAGAGACCCCCCCCGTGAGTCAACTAATGAAAAACTGTTTTTT.

The chain links TRBV5-8 to TRBJ1-2; D call uncertain. The CDR3 has 15 amino acids. Germline-derived CDR1 and CDR2 are SGHTS and YDEGEE. V lost 3 bases to trimming and J lost 8 bases, with 20 bases between them. CDR3 amino acids: CASSYQSSGLEGYTF. CDR3 in DNA: TGTGCCAGCAGCTACCAGTCGTCGGGTTTGGAGGGCTACACCTTC.

The gene calls are TRBV6-5 and TRBJ2-4, with D tentatively TRBD2 (6 bases). CDR1 MNHEY and CDR2 SVGAGI come from the germline V gene. CDR3 length: 13 amino acids. The V and J ends lost 2 bases and 6 bases respectively, with 8 bases between them. CDR3 in DNA: TGTGCCAGCAGTTACGTGGAGGGAAACATTCAGTACTTC. Protein product: CASSYVEGNIQYF.

This rearrangement joins TRBV6-1 to TRBJ1-2; 7 positions match TRBD1. This CDR3 is built from 13 residues. Germline trimming cut 9 bases from V and 5 bases from J; bases unmatched to any gene: 9. Germline-derived CDR1 and CDR2 are MNHNS and SASEGT. The CDR3 DNA sequence: TGTGCCAGTTACGACAGGGAAGATTATGGCTACACCTTC. Amino acid sequence: CASYDREDYGYTF.

This chain uses TRBV6-5 with TRBJ1-1; TRBD1 matches at 9 bases. Germline values: CDR1 MNHEY, CDR2 SVGAGI. V shed 5 bases and J 5 bases; nucleotides not matched to a gene: 6. The CDR3 has 14 amino acids. The CDR3, as DNA: TGTGCCAGCAGTAGGTGGGACAGGGCGACTGAAGCTTTCTTT. Amino acid sequence: CASSRWDRATEAFF.

The rearrangement uses TRBV5-6 and TRBJ2-5; possibly TRBD1 for D (6 bases). The germline CDR1 and CDR2 sequences are SGHDT and YYEEEE. The CDR3 extends over 14 amino acids. V was pared by 2 bases and J by 1 base, with 9 bases between. CDR3 sequence reads: CASSFPTGQETQYF. In nucleotides, the CDR3 is TGTGCCAGCAGCTTTCCGACAGGCCAAGAGACCCAGTACTTC.

V gene TRBV5-1 combines with J gene TRBJ1-3; D possibly corresponds to TRBD1 (5 bases). The germline V gene encodes CDR1 SGHRS and CDR2 YFSETQ. Trimming shortened V by 2 bases and J by 4 bases, and 13 bases separated the two germline ends. This CDR3 contains 15 residues. The DNA for the CDR3 is TGCGCCAGCAGCTTCGGGGCCGGGGGGGGAAACACCATATATTTT. Translating it yields CASSFGAGGGNTIYF.

V gene TRBV5-1 combines with J gene TRBJ2-6; D gene ambiguous. CDR1 is SGHRS, CDR2 YFSETQ, per germline. This CDR3 has 16 amino acids. Trimming removed 2 bases at V and 1 base at J, with 10 bases between. DNA for the CDR3: TGCGCCAGCAGCTTCTCATCCGGGTCTGGGGCCAACGTCCTGACTTTC. Residues: CASSFSSGSGANVLTF.

The chain recombines TRBV11-1 with TRBJ2-1; D is unresolved. Germline V gene lookup returns CDR1 SGHAT and CDR2 FQDESV (reference sequence). V was cut by 5 bases and J by 0 bases, with 11 bases left in between. This CDR3 comprises 15 residues. CDR3 amino acids: CASSQSRSSYNEQFF. For the CDR3, the DNA is TGTGCCAGCAGCCAGTCCCGATCCTCCTACAATGAGCAGTTCTTC.

CDR3 coding DNA: TGTGCCAGTAGTATGACCCTCGGGGGAGAGACCCAGTACTTC. Translated: CASSMTLGGETQYF. J is TRBJ2-5 and V is TRBV19, with D maybe TRBD2 (6 bases). V dropped 3 bases and J dropped 4 bases, with 12 bases sitting between them. Germline-derived CDR1 and CDR2 are LNHDA and SQIVND (reference sequence). CDR3 length: 14 amino acids.

The chain combines TRBV10-1 with TRBJ2-5, with TRBD1 as a possible D gene (5 bases). Deletions cut 6 bases from V and 0 bases from J, with 11 bases between. Germline V lookup: CDR1 WNHNN, CDR2 SYGVQD (reference sequence). This CDR3 spans 14 amino acids. The CDR3: CASSADIYQETQYF. CDR3 coding DNA: TGCGCCAGCAGCGCGGACATATACCAAGAGACCCAGTACTTC.

The CDR3 here is CASSQAGVTETQYF. The CDR3 DNA sequence: TGCGCCAGCAGCCAAGCGGGAGTAACAGAGACCCAGTACTTC. This chain joins TRBV4-1 and TRBJ2-5, with D tentatively TRBD2 (6 bases). Trimming left V 1 base short and J 4 bases short, with 10 bases between. Germline loops: CDR1 MGHRA, CDR2 YSYEKL. The CDR3 contains 14 residues.

V gene TRBV7-8 combines with J gene TRBJ2-7, with 9 bases matching TRBD2. With 7 bases clipped from V and 3 bases from J, the junction kept 7 bases outside the gene matches. Germline CDR1 reads SGHVS; CDR2 reads FQNEAQ. CDR3 length: 14 amino acids. DNA of the CDR3: TGTGCCAGCACTCTCGGAGCGGGAGGCTACGAGCAGTACTTC. Protein: CASTLGAGGYEQYF. Full variable domain (outside the CDR3, taken from reference TRBV7-8 and TRBJ2-7): GAGVSQSPRYKVAKRGQDVALRCDPISGHVSLFWYQQALGQGPEFLTYFQNEAQLDKSGLPSDRFFAERPEGSVSTLKIQRTQQEDSAVYLCASTLGAGGYEQYFGPGTRLTVT.